Detailed here is one T cell receptor beta chain. Its antigen remains unknown. Germline V gene data show CDR1 as SGHAT and CDR2 as FQNNGV. The CDR3 consists of 14 residues. V gave up 0 bases and J gave up 8 bases, with 10 bases separating them. These data come from a study of vaccination effects on CD4 cells after COVID-19. Only in-frame clones appear in the TCRdb table, and some are missing; sequencing was by immunoSEQ multiplex PCR. The sample has some 30,000 clones, roughly 63% seen once; the top ten hold about 8.7%. With the ViraFEST assay, the study expanded antigen-specific CD4+ T cells using viral peptide pools, then sequenced them. Subsequent to a culture period of more than 8 days, CD4+ T cells were isolated. Of the BNT162b2 and mRNA-1273 vaccines, participants received two doses of one or the other. Cells had half their medium changed to IL-2 medium on days 3 and 7.

This chain links TRBV11-2 with TRBJ1-4, with D possibly TRBD1 on 5 matching bases. The sequenced sample was CD4+ T cells from PBMCs cultured with SARS-CoV-2 spike peptides, obtained after COVID-19 vaccination. This TCR was sampled from a human donor who received a COVID-19 vaccine. In DNA, the CDR3 is TGTGCCAGCAGCTTAGATCCAGGGATCGAAAAACTGTTTTTT. Amino acid sequence: CASSLDPGIEKLFF.